Listed here are 11 T cell receptor beta chains from one sample, sequenced in a study of blood T cell repertoires in COVID-19. Assay used: immunoSEQ multiplex PCR; TCRdb lists only in-frame clones, some missing. The table has approximately 210,000 clones, about nine tenths seen once; the top ten hold 11%. Sequencing was performed on peripheral blood. The source is a man aged 50 to 60 with COVID-19, enrolled during active disease.

J is TRBJ2-7 and V is TRBV2; 11 bases fit TRBD2. The CDR3 runs to 14 residues. CDR1 and CDR2 from the germline V gene are SNHLY and FYNNEI. V shed 9 bases and J 3 bases; nucleotides not matched to a gene: 7. For the CDR3, the DNA is TGTGCCAGTTATTATAGCGGGAGGGTCTACGAGCAGTACTTC. Protein sequence: CASYYSGRVYEQYF.

This clone was observed a few times. The chain joins TRBV27 to TRBJ1-6, with D possibly matching TRBD1 (5 bases). The CDR3 consists of 14 residues. Germline CDR1 is MNHEY and CDR2 is SMNVEV (reference sequence). V was cut by 6 bases and J by 9 bases, with 15 bases left in between. CDR3 coding DNA: TGTGCCAGCAGCAGTTCTTGGGGGGGTTCACCCCTCCACTTT. Protein: CASSSSWGGSPLHF.

This clone was seen more than once but under ten times. The chain uses TRBV7-2 and TRBJ2-7; 8 nucleotides match TRBD2. Germline V CDR1 and CDR2: SGHTA, FQGNSA. Trimming cost V 5 bases and J 3 bases; bases outside gene matches: 9. The CDR3 length is 15 residues. CDR3 coding DNA: TGTGCCAGCAGCCAGGCCAGCGGGGGCTTCTACGAGCAGTACTTC. Translation gives CASSQASGGFYEQYF.

This sequence joins TRBV2 and TRBJ1-1; D not resolved. Per germline, CDR1 SNHLY and CDR2 FYNNEI. The CDR3 length is 14 residues. Trimming took 0 bases from V and 4 from J, leaving 9 bases between them. DNA for the CDR3: TGTGCCAGCAGTGAAGCGCGGAGTGCCACTGAAGCTTTCTTT. Its protein product is CASSEARSATEAFF.

The chain carries TRBV7-9 and TRBJ2-3, with D perhaps TRBD1 (5 bases). V lost 4 bases to trimming and J lost 1 base, with 15 bases between them. Germline values: CDR1 SEHNR, CDR2 FQNEAQ (reference sequence). This CDR3 is built from 16 residues. The CDR3 DNA reads as TGTGCCAGCAGCTGGGGCGACACCAGCGGCACAGATACGCAGTATTTT. This translates into CASSWGDTSGTDTQYF.

This chain uses TRBV27 with TRBJ2-1, with 7 nucleotides matching TRBD2. The CDR3 loop spans 13 amino acids. Germline V gene lookup returns CDR1 MNHEY and CDR2 SMNVEV (reference sequence). The V gene end was trimmed by 9 bases and the J gene end by 8 bases; junction bases not matched to a gene: 10. The CDR3 DNA reads TGTGCCAGTCAGGGAGGGGCCGGCGATGAGCAGTTCTTC. Translating it yields CASQGGAGDEQFF.

This chain uses TRBV7-3 with TRBJ2-2; D may be TRBD2 (6 bases). This CDR3 is 13 amino acids long. Trimming shortened V by 4 bases and J by 5 bases, and 8 bases separated the two germline ends. CDR1 and CDR2 from the germline V gene are SGHTA and FQGTGA. The CDR3 loop reads CASSSSGTGELFF. CDR3 bases: TGTGCCAGCAGCTCCAGCGGGACCGGGGAGCTGTTTTTT.

The CDR3 loop reads CASSSLPGTENEKLFF. For the CDR3, the DNA is TGTGCCAGCAGCTCTTTGCCCGGGACAGAAAATGAAAAACTGTTTTTT. This chain links TRBV5-8 with TRBJ1-4; 7 nucleotides agree with TRBD1. This CDR3 contains 16 residues. Looked up from germline, CDR1 is SGHTS and CDR2 is YDEGEE. V was clipped by 3 bases and J by 5 bases; unmatched bases: 10. The variable domain in full, completed from reference TRBV5-8 and TRBJ1-4, reads EAGVTQSPTHLIKTRGQQATLRCSPISGHTSVYWYQQALGLGLQFLLWYDEGEERNRGNFPPRFSGRQFPNYSSELNVNALELEDSALYLCASSSLPGTENEKLFFGSGTQLSVL.

This clone was recorded a few times. The gene calls are TRBV9 and TRBJ1-2; a weak D match, TRBD1 (5 bases). This CDR3 contains 12 residues. Germline loops: CDR1 SGDLS, CDR2 YYNGEE. The germline V and J ends were trimmed by 2 bases and 7 bases, with 9 bases remaining between them. The CDR3 loop reads CASSVGASGYTF. CDR3 sequence (DNA): TGTGCCAGCAGCGTTGGGGCGTCTGGCTACACCTTC.

The chain employs TRBV7-4 and TRBJ1-5; 9 nucleotides match TRBD1. This CDR3 spans 12 amino acids. Germline V gene sequence: CDR1 SGHVT, CDR2 SQSDAQ. Trimming took 9 bases from V and 4 from J; bases not matched to a gene: 1. The CDR3 nucleotides are TGTGCCAGGGACAGGGGAAATCAGCCCCAGCATTTT. The encoded protein is CARDRGNQPQHF.

This chain connects TRBV7-2 to TRBJ2-3, with TRBD2 matching 9 bases. The V gene's germline CDR1 is SGHTA and CDR2 FQGNSA. After removal of 1 base from V and 0 bases from J, the junction contained 8 bases not matched to a gene. This CDR3 has 18 amino acids. CDR3 in amino acids: CASSLDVAGGLSTDTQYF. CDR3 DNA: TGTGCCAGCAGCTTAGACGTCGCGGGGGGGCTGAGCACAGATACGCAGTATTTT. Complete variable domain (other parts from reference TRBV7-2 and TRBJ2-3): GAGVSQSPSNKVTEKGKDVELRCDPISGHTALYWYRQSLGQGLEFLIYFQGNSAPDKSGLPSDRFSAERTGGSVSTLTIQRTQQEDSAVYLCASSLDVAGGLSTDTQYFGPGTRLTVL.